The clone carrying this TCR beta chain has just one count. Trimming shortened V by 0 bases and J by 4 bases, and 10 bases separated the two germline ends. Germline CDR1 SGHRS, CDR2 YFSETQ. The CDR3 has 15 residues. Clones were read by immunoSEQ multiplex PCR, and TCRdb kept only the in-frame ones, dropping some. The sample yields 150,000 to 200,000 clones, around nine tenths seen once. The source of the sample is a study of cytomegalovirus exposure and HLA in healthy donors. The receptor was isolated from a woman in her 30s in good health and CMV-seronegative. This sequence joins TRBV5-1 and TRBJ2-2, with D possibly TRBD2 on 6 matching bases. Sample: PBMCs. Here the CDR3 reads CASSLGPRGTGELFF. CDR3 DNA sequence: TGCGCCAGCAGCTTGGGTCCGCGGGGCACCGGGGAGCTGTTTTTT. Drawing the rest from reference TRBV5-1 and TRBJ2-2, the complete variable domain is KAGVTQTPRYLIKTRGQQVTLSCSPISGHRSVSWYQQTPGQGLQFLFEYFSETQRNKGNFPGRFSGRQFSNSRSEMNVSTLELGDSALYLCASSLGPRGTGELFFGEGSRLTVL.